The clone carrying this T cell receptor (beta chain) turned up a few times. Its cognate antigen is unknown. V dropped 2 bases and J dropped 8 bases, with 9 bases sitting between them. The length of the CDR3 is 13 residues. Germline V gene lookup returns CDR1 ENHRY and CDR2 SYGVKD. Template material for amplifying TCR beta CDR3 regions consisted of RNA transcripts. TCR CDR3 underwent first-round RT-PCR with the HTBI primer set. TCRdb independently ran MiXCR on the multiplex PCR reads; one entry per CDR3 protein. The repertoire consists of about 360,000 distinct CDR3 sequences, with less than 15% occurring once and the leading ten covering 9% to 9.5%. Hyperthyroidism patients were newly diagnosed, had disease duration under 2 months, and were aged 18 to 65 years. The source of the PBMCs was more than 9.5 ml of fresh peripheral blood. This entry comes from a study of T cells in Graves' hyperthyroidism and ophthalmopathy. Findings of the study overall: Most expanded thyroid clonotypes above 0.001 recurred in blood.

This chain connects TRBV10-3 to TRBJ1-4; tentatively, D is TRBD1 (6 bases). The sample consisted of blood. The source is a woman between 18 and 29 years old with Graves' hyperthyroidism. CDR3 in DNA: TGTGCCATCAGTGAGAGAGACAGGGAAAAACTGTTTTTT. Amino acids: CAISERDREKLFF.